These T cell receptor beta chains were read from a single sample in a study of long-term antiretroviral therapy in people with HIV. Sequencing used immunoSEQ multiplex PCR; TCRdb keeps in-frame clones, though not all of them. The data contain roughly 30,000 clones, 85% to 90% of them singletons. The starting material was unsorted PBMCs, obtained 3.2 years before starting antiretroviral therapy. The receptors were sampled from a man in his forties or fifties with HIV. CDR3s include the opening cysteine and the closing phenylalanine or tryptophan. Fields, in order: D gene, clone size, V gene, J gene, CDR3 DNA, CDR3 protein. A D gene is named only where the DNA matches it firmly. The size of a clone is reported for some rows only, either as once, few or many, or as a class for expanded clones.

TRBD1	NA	TRBV4-1	TRBJ2-7	TGCGCCAGCAGCCAAGCTGTACAGGGGGCCTACGAGCAGTACTTC	CASSQAVQGAYEQYF
NA	NA	TRBV4-1	TRBJ1-5	TGCGCCAGCAGCCAAGACAGGGGAAATCAGCCCCAGCATTTT	CASSQDRGNQPQHF
NA	NA	TRBV7-8	TRBJ1-5	TGTGCCAGCAGCTTTACTATCCAGCTCAATCAGCCCCAGCATTTT	CASSFTIQLNQPQHF
NA	NA	TRBV9	TRBJ2-5	TGTGCCAGCAGCGTACTCCCCGACAGATTAGAGACCCAGTACTTC	CASSVLPDRLETQYF
NA	NA	TRBV5-4	TRBJ2-2	TGTGCCAGCAGCGCCCCGGGACACCCTAACGACGGGGAGCTGTTTTTT	CASSAPGHPNDGELFF
TRBD1	once	TRBV7-2	TRBJ2-2	TGTGCCAGCAGTATAAACCGACAGGGGGCTGGCGGGGAGCTGTTTTTT	CASSINRQGAGGELFF
NA	few	TRBV2	TRBJ1-5	TGTGCCAGCAGTGGGACCGAGCGGCCCCAGCATTTT	CASSGTERPQHF
NA	NA	TRBV20-1	TRBJ2-7	TGCAGTGCTTTAGGCCAGAGCGAGCAGTACTTC	CSALGQSEQYF
NA	NA	TRBV5-4	TRBJ1-2	TGTGCCATCCCGAGGGAGGGACCCTATGGCTACACCTTC	CAIPREGPYGYTF
TRBD1	NA	TRBV9	TRBJ1-4	TGTGCCAGCAGCGGTCGACAGGGGCTTACCGAAAAACTGTTTTTT	CASSGRQGLTEKLFF
TRBD1	NA	TRBV4-3	TRBJ2-7	TGCGCCAGCAGCCAAGAACCTACAGGGGTAAACGAGCAGTACTTC	CASSQEPTGVNEQYF
NA	once	TRBV10-1	TRBJ2-2	TGCGCCAGCAGTGGGACGACAGACACCGGGGAGCTGTTTTTT	CASSGTTDTGELFF
TRBD2	NA	TRBV19	TRBJ2-1	TGTGCCAGTAGTATAGAAGCAAAACTGGCAGCGGGAGTTAGTGAGCAGTTCTTC	CASSIEAKLAAGVSEQFF
NA	NA	TRBV5-1	TRBJ1-1	TGCGCCAGCACAGGACCCATGAACACTGAAGCTTTCTTT	CASTGPMNTEAFF
NA	once	TRBV6-6	TRBJ1-4	TGTGCCAGCCACAAGGGCTTGTCTAATGAAAAACTGTTTTTT	CASHKGLSNEKLFF
NA	NA	TRBV7-9	TRBJ2-1	TGTGCCAGCAGCTTAACAGGCCCGTCAACCTACAATGAGCAGTTCTTC	CASSLTGPSTYNEQFF
NA	NA	TRBV30	TRBJ2-2	TGTGCCTGGAGTTCATGGAGCACCGGGGAGCTGTTTTTT	CAWSSWSTGELFF
NA	NA	TRBV5-5	TRBJ2-7	TGTGCCAGCAGCTTGGAGTCGTTGGAGCAGTACTTC	CASSLESLEQYF
TRBD1	NA	TRBV7-9	TRBJ1-1	TGTGCCAGCAGCTTCCGGGACAGGGGCGTTCGAGCTGAAGCTTTCTTT	CASSFRDRGVRAEAFF
NA	few	TRBV19	TRBJ2-7	TGTGCCAGTAGTATCCGTAGCGTCTACGAGCAGTACTTC	CASSIRSVYEQYF
NA	once	TRBV6-5	TRBJ1-2	TGTGCCAGCAGAGCGACAGGTTATGGCTACACCTTC	CASRATGYGYTF
TRBD1	NA	TRBV5-1	TRBJ2-7	TGCGCCAGCAGCTTGGGATTAAGGACAGGTAGTGGGGAGCAGTACTTC	CASSLGLRTGSGEQYF
TRBD1	NA	TRBV30	TRBJ1-5	TGTGCCTGGACTACGGGACAGGGAGATCAGCCCCAGCATTTT	CAWTTGQGDQPQHF
NA	NA	TRBV5-1	TRBJ2-5	TGCGCCAGCAGCTTGGTTCAAGAGACCCAGTACTTC	CASSLVQETQYF
NA	NA	TRBV5-1	TRBJ1-1	TGCGCCAGCAGCGCCAAGACAGGATACACTGAAGCTTTCTTT	CASSAKTGYTEAFF